Sequencing of this T cell receptor (beta chain) was carried out in a study of blood T cells in healthy people across ages (dated by TCRdb to 2014 to 2015). Concerning the study at large: Template switching captured roughly one uniquely barcoded TCR beta cDNA molecule per two T cells in model experiments. The study measured age-related changes in TCR beta repertoire diversity using deep sequencing normalized with unique cDNA molecular identifiers. Four age groups were formed from the donors: young (average about 17 years), middle-aged (approximately 40), aged (more than 55) and long-lived (approximately 78). To avoid experimental bias, donors of different ages were spread randomly across the sequencing lanes. For two donors (one aged 18 to 30 and one aged 80 or older), the study analyzed two additional independent replicas of 1 million unique cDNA reads from the same blood draw. Paper-wide results and their limitations: Estimates of total diversity based on one million sequenced T cells were considered lower bounds and underestimates. Since profiling was done on bulk unsorted PBMCs, naive and antigen-experienced compartments could not be conclusively compared. Because the CMV infection status of the donors was unknown, age-related changes in expanded clonotypes may potentially have been confounded. A strong correlation was found between observed TCR beta diversity and the percentage of naive T cells measured by flow cytometry. Compared with the aged group, the long-lived group had more naive CD4+ T cells, fewer expanded clones and increased TCR diversity, a pattern suggesting age selection. Observed TCR beta diversity per million T cells fell roughly linearly with age, and a significant reduction was already apparent by age roughly 40.

Donors were around 37 systemically healthy Caucasian individuals from Russia aged roughly 6 to 95 years. Each donor gave ten milliliters of peripheral blood, drawn into EDTA-treated Vacutainer tubes. Ficoll-Paque density-gradient centrifugation was used to isolate PBMCs, with at least 6.5 million per sample. Total RNA was extracted from PBMCs with Trizol reagent, with at least 5 micrograms obtained per sample. Naive CD45RAhigh/CD27high T cell percentages were measured by flow cytometry on a PBMC aliquot from every donor. The library was prepared using 5' RACE. Sequencing relied on an Illumina HiSeq 2500. A second PCR of about 7 to 12 cycles was run with a J-beta primer mix and a sample-barcoded 5' primer. A template-switch 5' adaptor carrying 12 random nucleotides introduced a unique molecular identifier onto each TCR beta cDNA molecule. Each sample yielded at least 3 million CDR3-containing paired-end reads. All of the RNA was converted into first-strand cDNA using the Mint cDNA synthesis kit, with a TRBC-specific oligonucleotide serving as the primer. Following uracil-DNA glycosylase treatment, all cDNA underwent a first 18-cycle PCR with the universal primers M1SS and BC2_uni_R. The source study handled its data this way. For normalization, 1 million high-quality reads, each with a distinct molecular identifier, were randomly selected from each sample. Reads with shared molecular identifiers were discarded instead of being binned into consensus sequences. MiTCR, run with a Q25 quality threshold and the strictest error-elimination algorithm, handled CDR3 identification, clonotype clustering and error correction. A nonparametric unseen species model using Euler transformation provided a lower-bound estimate of total TCR beta diversity. The raw public data were reprocessed by TCRdb itself: fastp quality trimming at Q25, MiXCR clonotype calling, in-frame beta chains only. Each CDR3 protein gets just one entry, which takes the most common genes and DNA from the rows behind it. V and J calls and clone size were set by TCRdb, not the authors. The sample includes roughly 500,000 distinct CDR3 sequences, with 27% observed a single time. The top ten constitute approximately 18% of the sample.

In the case of this clonotype: This clone's antigen is unknown. No base quality values were provided; no much bigger clone lies one nucleotide off.

The germline V gene (reference sequence) specifies DFQATT as CDR1 and SNEGSKA as CDR2. From the cysteine up to the phenylalanine, the CDR3 has a length of 16 residues. Only the CDR3 DNA is retained, 48 bases long and in frame from the first base. V and J are trimmed by 2 bases and 4 bases, and the gene matches miss 4 bases of the junction. The chain is encoded by TRBV20-1 joined to TRBJ2-2; 13 central nucleotides agree with TRBD2. The sample consisted of blood. This receptor was obtained from a woman in her sixties or seventies in good health. The bases read TGCAGTGCTAGACGGACTAGCGGGGGTGGCACCGGGGAGCTGTTTTTT. Translated, this gives CSARRTSGGGTGELFF.